The T cell receptor beta chain under discussion was sequenced for a study of blood T cell repertoires in COVID-19. This clone appeared a few times. CDR3 length: 15 residues. The germline CDR1 and CDR2 sequences are MNHNS and SASEGT. V lost 6 bases and J lost 3, with 17 bases in between. Assay: immunoSEQ multiplex PCR; the TCRdb copy retains only in-frame clones and omits some. The sample lists 200,000 to 250,000 clones; 82% were seen once. What was sequenced was peripheral blood. The TCR was taken from a woman older than 75 with acute or convalescent COVID-19. The V call is TRBV6-1, the J call TRBJ1-2; possibly TRBD1 for D (5 bases). For the CDR3, the DNA is TGTGCCAGCAGCCTTGGCCAGGGAAACTACTATGGCTACACCTTC. Amino acid sequence: CASSLGQGNYYGYTF.